These T cell receptor beta chains were read from a single sample in a study of post-analysis software for immune sequencing data. TCRdb reprocessed the PCR reads via MiXCR and lists one record per CDR3 protein. This table holds 350,000 to 450,000 distinct CDR3 sequences, 30% to 40% found once. Sample: blood. The receptor set was obtained from a girl aged 2 to 9 with multiple sclerosis. The CDR3 runs from the conserved cysteine through the conserved F or W. The D gene is left open where the match is weak. The size of a clone is reported for some rows only, either as once, few or many, or as a class for expanded clones.

V gene,J gene,D gene,clone size,CDR3 DNA,CDR3 protein
TRBV6-1,TRBJ2-1,.,.,TGTGCCAGCAGTGCATACTCCTACAATGAGCAGTTCTTC,CASSAYSYNEQFF
TRBV3-1,TRBJ1-2,.,.,TGTGCCAGCAGCGAGGGGACGGAGCACTATGGCTACACCTTC,CASSEGTEHYGYTF
TRBV12-3/TRBV12-4,TRBJ2-1,.,.,TGTGCCAGCAGTTTAGTTCCGGGAAACAATGAGCAGTTCTTC,CASSLVPGNNEQFF
TRBV5-1,TRBJ1-1,.,.,TGCGCCAGCAGCTACCCAGGGTCCACTGAAGCTTTCTTT,CASSYPGSTEAFF
TRBV2,TRBJ2-7,.,.,TGTGCCAGCAGTGAGGTCGGGGGTGACTACGAGCAGTACTTC,CASSEVGGDYEQYF
TRBV20-1,TRBJ2-7,.,once,TGCAGTGCTAGTTGGGACGGGGCCTACGAGCAGTACTTC,CSASWDGAYEQYF
TRBV29-1,TRBJ2-1,TRBD1,.,TGCAGCGTTGGAGACAGGGAGTACAATGAGCAGTTCTTC,CSVGDREYNEQFF
TRBV29-1,TRBJ2-7,.,few,TGCAGCGTTGAGTTGGCAGGGCGAATCGAGCAGTACTTC,CSVELAGRIEQYF
TRBV12-5,TRBJ1-1,.,once,TGTGCTAGTGGTTTGGTAGGGTCCCGATATGTCACTGAAGCTTTCTTT,CASGLVGSRYVTEAFF
TRBV6-6,TRBJ1-1,.,.,TGTGCCAGCAGTTACGAACGTTTTGAAGCTTTCTTT,CASSYERFEAFF
TRBV29-1,TRBJ2-1,TRBD2,.,TGCAGCGTAGGAAAGGCGGGAGGAACCTACAATGAGCAGTTCTTC,CSVGKAGGTYNEQFF
TRBV6-1,TRBJ2-1,TRBD2,.,TGTGCCAGCAGTACCCAGGGACTAGCACGGCTCTACAATGGGCAGTTCTTC,CASSTQGLARLYNGQFF
TRBV7-3,TRBJ2-3,.,.,TGTGCCAGCAGCTTACAAGGCTCAGGGGTCTCAGATACGCAGTATTTT,CASSLQGSGVSDTQYF
TRBV15,TRBJ2-1,TRBD2,.,TGTGCCACCAGCGCTAAAGGCGGGGGGACGTACCGATACAATGAGCAGTTCTTC,CATSAKGGGTYRYNEQFF
TRBV2,TRBJ1-5,.,few,TGTGCCAGCAGTGAAGCGCGGGGGGGGGACTGGCCCCAGCATTTT,CASSEARGGDWPQHF
TRBV7-9,TRBJ2-1,.,.,TGTGCCAGCAGCTTTGGACAGCCTTTTTCCTACAATGAGCAGTTCTTC,CASSFGQPFSYNEQFF
TRBV10-3,TRBJ2-5,.,few,TGTGCCATCGGTGGCCTGTCACAGATAGAGACCCAGTACTTC,CAIGGLSQIETQYF
TRBV29-1,TRBJ2-3,TRBD2,.,TGCAGCGTTGTGGGCGGGAGGGCCACAGATACGCAGTATTTT,CSVVGGRATDTQYF
TRBV11-3,TRBJ2-1,.,.,TGTGCCAGCAGCTTAGAGTGGGGACACAATGAGCAGTTCTTC,CASSLEWGHNEQFF